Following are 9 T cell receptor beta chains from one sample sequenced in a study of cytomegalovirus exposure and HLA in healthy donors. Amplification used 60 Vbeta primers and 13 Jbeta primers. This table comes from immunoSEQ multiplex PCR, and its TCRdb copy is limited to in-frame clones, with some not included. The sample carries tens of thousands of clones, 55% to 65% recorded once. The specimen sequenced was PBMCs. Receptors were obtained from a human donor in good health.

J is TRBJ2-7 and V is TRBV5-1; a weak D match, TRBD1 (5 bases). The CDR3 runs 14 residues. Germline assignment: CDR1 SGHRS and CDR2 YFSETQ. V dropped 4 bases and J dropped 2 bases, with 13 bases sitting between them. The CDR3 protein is CASSVQGKTYEQYF. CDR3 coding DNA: TGCGCCAGCAGCGTGCAGGGAAAAACCTACGAGCAGTACTTC.

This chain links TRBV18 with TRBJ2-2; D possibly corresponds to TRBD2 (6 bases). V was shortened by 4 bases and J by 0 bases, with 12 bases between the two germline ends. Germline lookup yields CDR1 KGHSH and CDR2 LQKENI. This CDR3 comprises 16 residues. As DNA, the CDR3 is TGTGCCAGCTCACAAGGTCCGGGGGCGAACACCGGGGAGCTGTTTTTT. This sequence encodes CASSQGPGANTGELFF. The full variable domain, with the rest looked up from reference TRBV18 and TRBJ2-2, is NAGVMQNPRHLVRRRGQEARLRCSPMKGHSHVYWYRQLPEEGLKFMVYLQKENIIDESGMPKERFSAEFPKEGPSILRIQQVVRGDSAAYFCASSQGPGANTGELFFGEGSRLTVL.

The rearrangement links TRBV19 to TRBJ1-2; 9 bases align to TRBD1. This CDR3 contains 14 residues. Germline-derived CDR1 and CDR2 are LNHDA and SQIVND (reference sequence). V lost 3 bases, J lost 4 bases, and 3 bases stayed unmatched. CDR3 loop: CASSIGTGSYGYTF. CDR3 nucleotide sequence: TGTGCCAGTAGTATTGGGACAGGGAGCTATGGCTACACCTTC.

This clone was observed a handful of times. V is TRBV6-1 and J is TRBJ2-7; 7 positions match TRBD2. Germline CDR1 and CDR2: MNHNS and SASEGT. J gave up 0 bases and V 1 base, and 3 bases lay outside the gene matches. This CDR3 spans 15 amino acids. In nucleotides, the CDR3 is TGTGCCAGCAGTGAAGAAGCTAGCGGCTCCTACGAGCAGTACTTC. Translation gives CASSEEASGSYEQYF.

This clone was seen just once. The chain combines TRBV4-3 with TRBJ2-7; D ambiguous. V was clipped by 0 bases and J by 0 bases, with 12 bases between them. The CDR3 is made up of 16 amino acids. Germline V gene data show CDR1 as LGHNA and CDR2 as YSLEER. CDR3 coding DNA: TGCGCCAGCAGCCAAGATAGTGGCGGCGGCTCCTACGAGCAGTACTTC. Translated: CASSQDSGGGSYEQYF.

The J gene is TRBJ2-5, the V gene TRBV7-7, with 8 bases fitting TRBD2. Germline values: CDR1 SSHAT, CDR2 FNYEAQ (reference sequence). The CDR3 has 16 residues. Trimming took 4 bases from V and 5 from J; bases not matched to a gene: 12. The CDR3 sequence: CASSSPVAGGAETQYF. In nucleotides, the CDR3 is TGTGCCAGCAGCTCCCCAGTGGCGGGGGGTGCGGAGACCCAGTACTTC. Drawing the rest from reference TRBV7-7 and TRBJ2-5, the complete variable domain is GAGVSQSPRYKVTKRGQDVTLRCDPISSHATLYWYQQALGQGPEFLTYFNYEAQPDKSGLPSDRFSAERPEGSISTLTIQRTEQRDSAMYRCASSSPVAGGAETQYFGPGTRLLVL.

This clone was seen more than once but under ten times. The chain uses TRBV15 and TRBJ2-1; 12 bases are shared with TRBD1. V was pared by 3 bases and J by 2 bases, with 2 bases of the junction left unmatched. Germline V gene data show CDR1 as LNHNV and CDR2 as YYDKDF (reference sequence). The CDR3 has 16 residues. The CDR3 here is CATSRGQGATYNEQFF. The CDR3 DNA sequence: TGTGCCACCAGCAGGGGACAGGGGGCAACCTACAATGAGCAGTTCTTC.

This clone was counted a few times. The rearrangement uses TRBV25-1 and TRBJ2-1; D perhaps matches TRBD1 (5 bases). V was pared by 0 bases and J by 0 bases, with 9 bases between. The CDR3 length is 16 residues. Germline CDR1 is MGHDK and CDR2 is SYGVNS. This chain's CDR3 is CASSEYKTVSYNEQFF. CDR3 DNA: TGTGCCAGCAGTGAATACAAGACAGTCTCCTACAATGAGCAGTTCTTC. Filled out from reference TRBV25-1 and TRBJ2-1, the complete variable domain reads EADIYQTPRYLVIGTGKKITLECSQTMGHDKMYWYQQDPGMELHLIHYSYGVNSTEKGDLSSESTVSRIRTEHFPLTLESARPSHTSQYLCASSEYKTVSYNEQFFGPGTRLTVL.

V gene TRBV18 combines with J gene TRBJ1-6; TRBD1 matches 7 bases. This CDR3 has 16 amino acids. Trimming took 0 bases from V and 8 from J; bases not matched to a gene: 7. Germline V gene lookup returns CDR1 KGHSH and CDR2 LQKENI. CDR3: CASSPPVAGGDSPLHF. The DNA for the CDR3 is TGTGCCAGCTCACCACCGGTTGCAGGGGGTGATTCACCCCTCCACTTT.